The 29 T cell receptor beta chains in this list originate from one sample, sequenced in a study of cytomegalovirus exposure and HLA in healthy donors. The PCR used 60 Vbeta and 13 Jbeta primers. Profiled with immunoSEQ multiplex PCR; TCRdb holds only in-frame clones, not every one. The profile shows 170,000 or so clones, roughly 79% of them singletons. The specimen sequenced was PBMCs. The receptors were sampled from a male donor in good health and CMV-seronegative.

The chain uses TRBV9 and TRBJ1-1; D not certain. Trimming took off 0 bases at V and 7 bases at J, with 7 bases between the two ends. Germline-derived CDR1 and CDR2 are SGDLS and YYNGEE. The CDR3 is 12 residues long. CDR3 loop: CASSVAGNEAFF. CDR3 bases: TGTGCCAGCAGCGTAGCGGGGAATGAAGCTTTCTTT.

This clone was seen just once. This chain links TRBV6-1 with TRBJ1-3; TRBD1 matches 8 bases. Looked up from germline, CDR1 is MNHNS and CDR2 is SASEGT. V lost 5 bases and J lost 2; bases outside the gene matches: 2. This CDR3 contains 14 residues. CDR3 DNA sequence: TGTGCCAGCAGTTTACAGGGGGCTGGAAACACCATATATTTT. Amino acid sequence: CASSLQGAGNTIYF.

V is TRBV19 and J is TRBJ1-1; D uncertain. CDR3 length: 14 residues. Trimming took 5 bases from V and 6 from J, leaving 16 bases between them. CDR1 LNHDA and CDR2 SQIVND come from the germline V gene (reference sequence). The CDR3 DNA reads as TGTGCCAGTAGTCCCATGGAGAGGTTGGCTGAAGCTTTCTTT. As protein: CASSPMERLAEAFF.

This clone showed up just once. This chain's CDR3 is CASSRRLADNEQFF. CDR3 coding DNA: TGTGCCAGCAGCCGACGACTAGCGGACAATGAGCAGTTCTTC. The chain joins TRBV11-2 to TRBJ2-1, with 9 bases aligning to TRBD2. The length of the CDR3 is 14 residues. Germline CDR1 reads SGHAT; CDR2 reads FQNNGV. V trimming: 5 bases; J trimming: 5 bases; junction bases outside the gene matches: 4.

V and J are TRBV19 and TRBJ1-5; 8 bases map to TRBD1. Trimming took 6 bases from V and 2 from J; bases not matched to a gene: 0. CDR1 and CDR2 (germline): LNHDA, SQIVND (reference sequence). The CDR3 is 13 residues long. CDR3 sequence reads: CASRDRGNQPQHF. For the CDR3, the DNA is TGTGCCAGTAGGGACAGGGGCAATCAGCCCCAGCATTTT.

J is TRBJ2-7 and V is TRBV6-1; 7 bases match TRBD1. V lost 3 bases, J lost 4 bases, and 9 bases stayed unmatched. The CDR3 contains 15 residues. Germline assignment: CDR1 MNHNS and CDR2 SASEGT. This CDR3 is CASSDPTGLGYEQYF. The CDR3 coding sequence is TGTGCCAGCAGTGACCCGACAGGGCTCGGATACGAGCAGTACTTC.

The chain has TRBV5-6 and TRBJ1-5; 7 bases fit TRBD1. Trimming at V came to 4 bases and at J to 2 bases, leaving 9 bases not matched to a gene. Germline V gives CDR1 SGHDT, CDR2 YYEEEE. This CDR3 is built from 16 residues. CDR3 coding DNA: TGTGCCAGCAGCCGCGAGGGGGCTCGAGGCAATCAGCCCCAGCATTTT. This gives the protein CASSREGARGNQPQHF.

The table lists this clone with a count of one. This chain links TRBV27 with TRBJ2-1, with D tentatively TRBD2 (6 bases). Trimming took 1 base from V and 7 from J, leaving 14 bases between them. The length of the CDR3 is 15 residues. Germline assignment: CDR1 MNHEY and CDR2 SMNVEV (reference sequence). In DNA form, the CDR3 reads TGTGCCAGCAGTTTATGGGACTCCCGGGGGAATGAGCAGTTCTTC. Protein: CASSLWDSRGNEQFF.

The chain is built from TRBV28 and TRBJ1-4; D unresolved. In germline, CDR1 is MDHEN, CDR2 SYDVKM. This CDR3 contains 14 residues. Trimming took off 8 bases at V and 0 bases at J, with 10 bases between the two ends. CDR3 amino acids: CASGPVATNEKLFF. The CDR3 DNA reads TGTGCCAGCGGGCCCGTTGCAACTAATGAAAAACTGTTTTTT.

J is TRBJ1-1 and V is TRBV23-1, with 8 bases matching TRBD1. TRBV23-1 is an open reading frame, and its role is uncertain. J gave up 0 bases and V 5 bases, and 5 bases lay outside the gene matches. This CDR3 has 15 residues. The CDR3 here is CASSKQGVVNTEAFF. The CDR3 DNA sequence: TGCGCCAGCAGTAAACAGGGGGTTGTGAACACTGAAGCTTTCTTT.

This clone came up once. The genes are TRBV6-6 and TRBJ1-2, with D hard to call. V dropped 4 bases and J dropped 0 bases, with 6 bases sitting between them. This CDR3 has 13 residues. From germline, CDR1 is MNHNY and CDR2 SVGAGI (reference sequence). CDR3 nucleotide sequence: TGTGCCAGCAGTTTATCGGCTAACTATGGCTACACCTTC. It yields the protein CASSLSANYGYTF.

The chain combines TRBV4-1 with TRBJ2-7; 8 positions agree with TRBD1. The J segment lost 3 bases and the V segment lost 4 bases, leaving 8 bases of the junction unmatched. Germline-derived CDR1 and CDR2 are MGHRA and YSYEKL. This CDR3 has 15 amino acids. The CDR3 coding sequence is TGCGCCAGCAGCCCCAGGGACAGGAGCCGCTACGAGCAGTACTTC. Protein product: CASSPRDRSRYEQYF.

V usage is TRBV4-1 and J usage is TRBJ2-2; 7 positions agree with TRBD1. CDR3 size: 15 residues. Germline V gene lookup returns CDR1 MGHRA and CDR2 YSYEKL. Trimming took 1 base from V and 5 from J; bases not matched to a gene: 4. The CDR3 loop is CASSQGTGETGELFF. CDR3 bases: TGCGCCAGCAGCCAAGGGACAGGCGAAACCGGGGAGCTGTTTTTT.

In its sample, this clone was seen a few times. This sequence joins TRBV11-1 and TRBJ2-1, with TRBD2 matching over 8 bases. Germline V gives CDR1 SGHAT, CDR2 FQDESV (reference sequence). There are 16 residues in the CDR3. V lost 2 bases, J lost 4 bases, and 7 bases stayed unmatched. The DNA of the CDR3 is TGTGCCAGCAGCTTAACCCCAGCGGGAGTATACAATGAGCAGTTCTTC. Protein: CASSLTPAGVYNEQFF. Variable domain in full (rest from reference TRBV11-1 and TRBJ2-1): EAEVAQSPRYKITEKSQAVAFWCDPISGHATLYWYRQILGQGPELLVQFQDESVVDDSQLPKDRFSAERLKGVDSTLKIQPAELGDSAMYLCASSLTPAGVYNEQFFGPGTRLTVL.

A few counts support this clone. CDR3 coding DNA: TGTGCCAGCAGCTTACCGGGACAGGGTGCGGATACGCAGTATTTT. Translation gives CASSLPGQGADTQYF. The chain joins TRBV11-1 to TRBJ2-3; the match to TRBD1 covers 9 bases. CDR1 is SGHAT, CDR2 FQDESV, per germline (reference sequence). This CDR3 is built from 15 residues. V was clipped by 2 bases and J by 6 bases; unmatched bases: 6. The full variable domain, its missing parts supplied by reference TRBV11-1 and TRBJ2-3, is EAEVAQSPRYKITEKSQAVAFWCDPISGHATLYWYRQILGQGPELLVQFQDESVVDDSQLPKDRFSAERLKGVDSTLKIQPAELGDSAMYLCASSLPGQGADTQYFGPGTRLTVL.

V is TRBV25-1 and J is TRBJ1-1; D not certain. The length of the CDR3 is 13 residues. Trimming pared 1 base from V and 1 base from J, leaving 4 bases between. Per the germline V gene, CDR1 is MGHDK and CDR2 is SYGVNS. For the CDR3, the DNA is TGTGCCAGCAGTGAATTTAGGAACACTGAAGCTTTCTTT. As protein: CASSEFRNTEAFF.

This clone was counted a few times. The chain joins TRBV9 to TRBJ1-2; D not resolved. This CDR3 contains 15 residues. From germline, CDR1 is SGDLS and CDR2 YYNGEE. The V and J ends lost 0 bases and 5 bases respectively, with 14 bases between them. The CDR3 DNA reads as TGTGCCAGCAGCGTAGACTCGGGAATGGGTTATGGCTACACCTTC. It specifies CASSVDSGMGYGYTF.

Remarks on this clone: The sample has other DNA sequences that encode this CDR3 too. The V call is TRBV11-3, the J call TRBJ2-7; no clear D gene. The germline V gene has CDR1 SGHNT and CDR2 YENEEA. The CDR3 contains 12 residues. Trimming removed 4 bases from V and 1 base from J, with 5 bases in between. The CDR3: CASSSLSYEQYF. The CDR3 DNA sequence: TGTGCCAGCAGCTCTCTTTCCTACGAGCAGTACTTC.

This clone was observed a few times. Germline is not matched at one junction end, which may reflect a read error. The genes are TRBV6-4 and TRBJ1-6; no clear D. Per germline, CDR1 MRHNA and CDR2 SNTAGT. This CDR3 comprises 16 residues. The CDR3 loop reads CASSYSLSEYNSPLHF. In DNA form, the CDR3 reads TGTGCCAGCAGTTACTCGTTGTCGGAGTATAATTCACCCCTCCACTTT.

CDR3 bases: TGTGCCAGCAGCTTTCTTCCGGGACAGGGGTATGGCTACACCTTC. Translation gives CASSFLPGQGYGYTF. The chain is built from TRBV11-1 and TRBJ1-2, with 10 positions matching TRBD1. Germline V gene data show CDR1 as SGHAT and CDR2 as FQDESV (reference sequence). J was trimmed by 5 bases and V by 3 bases; bases with no gene match: 6. The CDR3 covers 15 residues.

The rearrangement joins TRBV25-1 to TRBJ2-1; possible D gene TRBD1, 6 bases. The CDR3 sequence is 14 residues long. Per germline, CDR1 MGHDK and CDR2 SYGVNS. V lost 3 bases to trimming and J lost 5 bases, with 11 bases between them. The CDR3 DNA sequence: TGTGCCAGCAGTGATGGACAGCACAACAATGAGCAGTTCTTC. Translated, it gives CASSDGQHNNEQFF.

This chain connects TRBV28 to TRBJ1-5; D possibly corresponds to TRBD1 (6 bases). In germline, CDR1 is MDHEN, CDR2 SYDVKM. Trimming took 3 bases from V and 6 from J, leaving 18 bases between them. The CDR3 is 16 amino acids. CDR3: CASSFRRGGASQPQHF. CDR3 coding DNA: TGTGCCAGCAGTTTCCGAAGGGGGGGGGCAAGTCAGCCCCAGCATTTT.

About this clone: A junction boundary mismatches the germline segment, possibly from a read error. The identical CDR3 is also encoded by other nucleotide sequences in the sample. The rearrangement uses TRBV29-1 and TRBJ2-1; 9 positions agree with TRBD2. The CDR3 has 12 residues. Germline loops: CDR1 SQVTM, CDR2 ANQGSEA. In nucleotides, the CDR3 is TGTAGCGTTGAAGCGGGAGGTAATGAGCAGTTCTTC. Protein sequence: CSVEAGGNEQFF.

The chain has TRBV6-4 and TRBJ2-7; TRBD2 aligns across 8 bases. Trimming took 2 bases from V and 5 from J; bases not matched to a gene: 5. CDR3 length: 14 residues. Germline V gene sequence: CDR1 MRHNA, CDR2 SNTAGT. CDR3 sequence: CASSDRPGGDEQYF. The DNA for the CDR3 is TGTGCCAGCAGTGACCGTCCCGGGGGGGACGAGCAGTACTTC.

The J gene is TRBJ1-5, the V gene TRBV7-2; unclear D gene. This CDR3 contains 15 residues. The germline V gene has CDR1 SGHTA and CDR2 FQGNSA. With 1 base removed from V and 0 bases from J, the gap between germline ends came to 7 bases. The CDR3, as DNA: TGTGCCAGCAGCTTAGTACATTATAGCAATCAGCCCCAGCATTTT. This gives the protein CASSLVHYSNQPQHF.

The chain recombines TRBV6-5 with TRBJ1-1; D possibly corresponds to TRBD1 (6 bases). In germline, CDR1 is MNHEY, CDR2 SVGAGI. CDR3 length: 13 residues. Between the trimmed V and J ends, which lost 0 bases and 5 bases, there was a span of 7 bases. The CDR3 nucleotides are TGTGCCAGCAGTTACTCCGGACAGACTGAAGCTTTCTTT. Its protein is CASSYSGQTEAFF.

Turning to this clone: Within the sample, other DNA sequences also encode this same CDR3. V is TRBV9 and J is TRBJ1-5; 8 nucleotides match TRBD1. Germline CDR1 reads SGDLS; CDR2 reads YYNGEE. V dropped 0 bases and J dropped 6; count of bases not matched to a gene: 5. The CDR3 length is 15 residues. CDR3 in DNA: TGTGCCAGCAGCGTAGGAACAGGGGGGGGTCAGCCCCAGCATTTT. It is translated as CASSVGTGGGQPQHF.

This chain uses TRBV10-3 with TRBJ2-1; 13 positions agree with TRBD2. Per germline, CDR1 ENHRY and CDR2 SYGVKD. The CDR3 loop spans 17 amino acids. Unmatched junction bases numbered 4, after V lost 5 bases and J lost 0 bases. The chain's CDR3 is CAISRTSGGVSYNEQFF. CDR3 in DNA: TGTGCCATCAGTCGTACTAGCGGGGGGGTCTCCTACAATGAGCAGTTCTTC.

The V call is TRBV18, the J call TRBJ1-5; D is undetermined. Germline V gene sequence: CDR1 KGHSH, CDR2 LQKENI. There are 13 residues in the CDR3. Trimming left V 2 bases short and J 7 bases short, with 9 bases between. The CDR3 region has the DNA TGTGCCAGCTCACCATGGGAGGAACAGCCCCAGCATTTT. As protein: CASSPWEEQPQHF.